These 10 T cell receptor beta chains share one sample of origin, sequenced in a study of blood T cells in healthy people across ages. Using a J-beta primer mix together with a sample-barcoded 5' primer, a second PCR was run for about 6 to 11 cycles. TCRdb ran MiXCR on the 5' RACE reads and lists one entry per CDR3 protein. The sample records 1.5 million or so distinct CDR3 sequences, 42% being singletons. Sequencing was done on a sample of blood. The receptors originated from a woman aged 18-30 years in good health.

Only a few counts were recorded for this clonotype. The rearrangement uses TRBV7-2 and TRBJ2-7; D is unresolved. CDR3 length equals 14 residues. CDR1 is SGHTA and CDR2 is FQGNSA in the germline V gene. Trimming stripped 4 bases from V and 2 bases from J, with 12 bases between. The DNA of the CDR3 is TGTGCCAGCAGCTCGGCCCCGGGCCCCTACGAGCAGTACTTC. Its translation is CASSSAPGPYEQYF. Complete variable domain (other parts from reference TRBV7-2 and TRBJ2-7): GAGVSQSPSNKVTEKGKDVELRCDPISGHTALYWYRQSLGQGLEFLIYFQGNSAPDKSGLPSDRFSAERTGGSVSTLTIQRTQQEDSAVYLCASSSAPGPYEQYFGPGTRLTVT.

This clonotype turned up a few times. The chain couples TRBV6-5 to TRBJ2-3, with 9 bases lining up with TRBD2. Unmatched junction bases numbered 4, after V lost 0 bases and J lost 0 bases. CDR3 length equals 17 residues. The germline V gene has CDR1 MNHEY and CDR2 SVGAGI. CDR3 sequence: CASSYSLAGTSTDTQYF. DNA for the CDR3: TGTGCCAGCAGTTACTCTCTAGCGGGGACCAGCACAGATACGCAGTATTTT.

In its sample, this clonotype was seen a few times. V gene TRBV3-1 combines with J gene TRBJ2-7; no clear D. There are 15 residues in the CDR3. V lost 0 bases to trimming and J lost 5 bases, with 14 bases between them. Germline assignment: CDR1 LGHDT and CDR2 YNNKEL (reference sequence). As DNA, the CDR3 is TGTGCCAGCAGCCAAGATTCGGCTAGTTGGAACGAGCAGTACTTC. Protein: CASSQDSASWNEQYF.

The chain has TRBV4-1 and TRBJ2-5; 7 bases are shared with TRBD2. CDR1 is MGHRA, CDR2 YSYEKL, per germline. The V and J ends lost 0 bases and 11 bases, in that order; junction bases with no gene match: 30. The CDR3 has 21 amino acids. The CDR3 nucleotides read TGCGCCAGCAGCCAAGATCTGGCTAGCGGAACCCCACCGCCCTTATACAATGAGCAGTACTTC. Protein: CASSQDLASGTPPPLYNEQYF.

The rearrangement links TRBV27 to TRBJ2-7; tentatively, D is TRBD2 (10 bases). With 7 bases removed from V and 1 base from J, the gap between germline ends came to 32 bases. CDR1 and CDR2 from the germline V gene are MNHEY and SMNVEV (reference sequence). The CDR3 totals 20 residues. The CDR3 nucleotides are TGTGCCAGCACGGGGACAGGGTCAGAAGCGGGGGGGGGCAGATCCTACGAGCAGTACTTC. Translated, it gives CASTGTGSEAGGGRSYEQYF.

This clonotype was detected a few times. The J gene is TRBJ1-4, the V gene TRBV29-1, with 7 nucleotides matching TRBD1. The V gene end was trimmed by 6 bases and the J gene end by 6 bases; junction bases not matched to a gene: 4. From germline, CDR1 is SQVTM and CDR2 ANQGSEA. This CDR3 is 12 amino acids long. CDR3 region: CSVQGFDEKLFF. The CDR3 DNA is TGCAGCGTACAGGGGTTTGATGAAAAACTGTTTTTT. Full variable domain (missing parts from reference TRBV29-1 and TRBJ1-4): SAVISQKPSRDICQRGTSLTIQCQVDSQVTMMFWYRQQPGQSLTLIATANQGSEATYESGFVIDKFPISRPNLTFSTLTVSNMSPEDSSIYLCSVQGFDEKLFFGSGTQLSVL.

The chain combines TRBV12-3 or TRBV12-4 with TRBJ2-2; TRBD2 matches at 9 bases. This CDR3 region has 14 residues. Unmatched junction bases numbered 2, after V lost 3 bases and J lost 6 bases. The CDR3 region is CASSFGGGAGELFF. The CDR3 DNA follows: TGTGCCAGCAGTTTCGGCGGGGGGGCCGGGGAGCTGTTTTTT.

The sample holds one count of this clonotype. The V and J genes are TRBV3-1 and TRBJ1-4; maybe TRBD1 (6 bases). The CDR3 totals 15 residues. Germline V gene sequence: CDR1 LGHDT, CDR2 YNNKEL (reference sequence). Trimming took off 1 base at V and 4 bases at J, with 10 bases between the two ends. The DNA of the CDR3 is TGTGCCAGCAGCCAAGTCGTAGGGGGTAATGAAAAACTGTTTTTT. Amino acids: CASSQVVGGNEKLFF.

This clonotype was detected a few times. The V and J genes are TRBV6-5 and TRBJ1-2, with TRBD1 identical over 10 bases. The trim removed 5 bases at V and 6 bases at J, leaving 12 bases unmatched. The CDR3 has 16 amino acids. The V gene's germline CDR1 is MNHEY and CDR2 SVGAGI. Here the CDR3 DNA reads TGTGCCAGCAGTCCTGGACAGGGGGGATTGCCGCATGGCTACACCTTC. Translation: CASSPGQGGLPHGYTF.

This clonotype was seen repeatedly, ten times or more. The chain is built from TRBV4-1 and TRBJ2-7, with D hard to call. V lost 1 base, J lost 3 bases, and 7 bases lay in between. Per the germline V gene, CDR1 is MGHRA and CDR2 is YSYEKL. The CDR3 runs 13 residues. CDR3 DNA sequence: TGCGCCAGCAGCCAAGGGACGGACTACGAGCAGTACTTC. It yields the protein CASSQGTDYEQYF.